The entry below gives a single T cell receptor beta chain sequence along with its context. What it recognizes is unknown. The time point was: week 47, end of study. In the vaccine, a single dose held 300 ug of the mutant IDH1 20-mer peptide, along with topical imiquimod. The protocol was immunoSEQ multiplex PCR, while the TCRdb copy is restricted to in-frame clones and leaves out a portion. The table lists tens of thousands of clones, 82% of them singletons, with roughly a sixth in the top ten. Germline CDR1 and CDR2: LGHNA and YNFKEQ. This CDR3 is built from 15 residues. The trim removed 1 base at V and 9 bases at J, leaving 3 bases unmatched. This specimen comes from a study of a mutant IDH1 vaccine in newly diagnosed glioma.

The chain employs TRBV4-2 and TRBJ1-6, with 10 bases that match TRBD1. The sequencing used PBMCs, collected from a glioma patient whose treatment included an IDH1 peptide vaccine. The TCR was taken from a man between 18 and 35 years old with glioma. Some clones in this sample may be carry-over from other donors' samples. CDR3 in DNA: TGTGCCAGCAGCCAAGGGGGACAGGGGACTTCACCCCTCCACTTT. This gives the protein CASSQGGQGTSPLHF.